The 26 T cell receptor beta chains presented below share a single source sample, sequenced in a study of shared clonotypes between healthy human individuals. Profiled with immunoSEQ multiplex PCR; TCRdb holds only in-frame clones, not every one. This sample has about 2,200,000 clones, with around 93% found just once. Terminally differentiated effector memory CD45RA+ cells were left out of the naive CD8 fraction, which was CD45RO-negative and positively selected for CCR7. The sequencing input was naive CD8+ T cells from PBMCs. These receptors were taken from a man aged 18 to 29 in good health. Some clones in this sample may be carry-over from other donors' samples.

This clone is a singleton in its sample. The chain carries TRBV19 and TRBJ1-5; D possibly corresponds to TRBD1 (6 bases). CDR1 is LNHDA, CDR2 SQIVND, per germline (reference sequence). The CDR3 runs 13 residues. Between the trimmed V and J ends, which lost 5 bases and 7 bases, there was a span of 12 bases. The CDR3 region has the DNA TGTGCCAGTAGTGATACAGGGTTCCAGCCCCAGCATTTT. This encodes CASSDTGFQPQHF. The variable domain in full, completed from reference TRBV19 and TRBJ1-5, reads DGGITQSPKYLFRKEGQNVTLSCEQNLNHDAMYWYRQDPGQGLRLIYYSQIVNDFQKGDIAEGYSVSREKKESFPLTVTSAQKNPTAFYLCASSDTGFQPQHFGDGTRLSIL.

This chain uses TRBV27 with TRBJ1-5; D ambiguous. The V end lost 7 bases, the J end lost 7 bases, and 14 bases lay between the germline ends. Germline values: CDR1 MNHEY, CDR2 SMNVEV (reference sequence). The CDR3 totals 13 residues. The chain's CDR3 is CASKGGSGQPQHF. In DNA, the CDR3 is TGTGCCAGCAAGGGTGGTAGTGGCCAGCCCCAGCATTTT.

The chain links TRBV19 to TRBJ2-2; 13 nucleotides match TRBD2. Germline CDR1 LNHDA, CDR2 SQIVND (reference sequence). V shed 10 bases and J 5 bases; nucleotides not matched to a gene: 4. There are 14 residues in the CDR3. The CDR3: CATGLAGVTGELFF. DNA for the CDR3: TGTGCCACAGGACTAGCGGGAGTGACCGGGGAGCTGTTTTTT. The full variable domain, its missing parts supplied by reference TRBV19 and TRBJ2-2, is DGGITQSPKYLFRKEGQNVTLSCEQNLNHDAMYWYRQDPGQGLRLIYYSQIVNDFQKGDIAEGYSVSREKKESFPLTVTSAQKNPTAFYLCATGLAGVTGELFFGEGSRLTVL.

The CDR3 coding sequence is TGCGCCAGCAGCCAGGACAGGGGTGTTTACGAGCAGTACTTC. This sequence encodes CASSQDRGVYEQYF. The chain couples TRBV5-1 to TRBJ2-7; TRBD1 matches 9 bases. Germline V gene lookup returns CDR1 SGHRS and CDR2 YFSETQ. The J segment lost 4 bases and the V segment lost 4 bases, leaving 6 bases of the junction unmatched. CDR3 length: 14 amino acids.

This clone was counted only a few times. This specimen includes other DNA sequences encoding the same CDR3. The V gene is TRBV27, the J gene TRBJ2-7; 9 positions agree with TRBD2. In germline, CDR1 is MNHEY, CDR2 SMNVEV (reference sequence). With V trimmed by 11 bases and J by 3 bases, 5 bases remained unmatched. This CDR3 spans 12 amino acids. CDR3 bases: TGTGCCTCAGGACTAGCGAGCTACGAGCAGTACTTC. Its translation: CASGLASYEQYF.

Comments on this clone: Other DNA sequences in this sample translate to the same CDR3. The chain is built from TRBV27 and TRBJ2-6; no clear D. Per the germline V gene, CDR1 is MNHEY and CDR2 is SMNVEV (reference sequence). The CDR3 has 15 amino acids. V dropped 5 bases and J dropped 0 bases, with 8 bases sitting between them. This CDR3 reads CASSPRISGANVLTF. In DNA, the CDR3 is TGTGCCAGCAGTCCTAGGATCTCTGGGGCCAACGTCCTGACTTTC.

V usage is TRBV27 and J usage is TRBJ2-1, with D unclear. The CDR3 runs to 14 residues. Per germline, CDR1 MNHEY and CDR2 SMNVEV (reference sequence). The V gene lost 5 bases and the J gene lost 7 bases, with 15 bases spanning the gap. CDR3 sequence reads: CASSPSGARNEQFF. CDR3 in DNA: TGTGCCAGCAGTCCCTCTGGAGCTCGTAATGAGCAGTTCTTC.

The chain combines TRBV10-2 with TRBJ2-7; D possibly corresponds to TRBD2 (5 bases). V lost 6 bases, J lost 4 bases, and 16 bases lay in between. CDR3 length: 14 amino acids. Germline-derived CDR1 and CDR2 are WSHSY and SAAADI. The CDR3 DNA is TGCGCCAGCAGGGACGCGTGGGGAGATTACGAGCAGTACTTC. Translating gives CASRDAWGDYEQYF.

This clone was seen just once. A read error may account for a junction end that differs from germline. The CDR3 bases are TGCGCCAGCAGTCAAGAATCGACCCGGGGGAACACTGAAGCTTTCTTT. It codes for CASSQESTRGNTEAFF. The chain employs TRBV4-1 and TRBJ1-1; D uncertain. Germline V gives CDR1 MGHRA, CDR2 YSYEKL. CDR3 length: 16 amino acids.

The V gene is TRBV7-3, the J gene TRBJ2-7, with 13 bases matching TRBD2. The CDR3 consists of 16 residues. Germline V gene lookup returns CDR1 SGHTA and CDR2 FQGTGA. Trimming cost V 4 bases and J 0 bases; bases outside gene matches: 3. The CDR3 protein is CASSSWTSGSSYEQYF. The CDR3 nucleotides are TGTGCCAGCAGCTCGTGGACTAGCGGGAGCTCCTACGAGCAGTACTTC.

The chain recombines TRBV28 with TRBJ2-5, with D possibly matching TRBD1 (5 bases). From germline, CDR1 is MDHEN and CDR2 SYDVKM. Trimming cost V 6 bases and J 2 bases, with 13 bases left between them. The CDR3 runs to 14 residues. CDR3 nucleotides: TGTGCCAGCAGACCTCGACAGATACAAGAGACCCAGTACTTC. As protein: CASRPRQIQETQYF.

The chain employs TRBV6-1 and TRBJ1-1; D may be TRBD1 (5 bases). The length of the CDR3 is 14 residues. Germline assignment: CDR1 MNHNS and CDR2 SASEGT. Trimming removed 3 bases from V and 0 bases from J, with 8 bases in between. DNA of the CDR3: TGTGCCAGCAGTGATCAGGGACTGAACACTGAAGCTTTCTTT. It is translated as CASSDQGLNTEAFF.

The gene calls are TRBV28 and TRBJ2-4, with TRBD2 identical over 9 bases. The CDR3 spans 20 residues. V shed 5 bases, J shed 2 bases, and the junction held 19 bases outside the gene matches. The germline CDR1 and CDR2 sequences are MDHEN and SYDVKM. CDR3 nucleotides: TGTGCCAGCAGTCGCGAAATAAGGGGGGAGCGGGAGGCGTCCAAAAACATTCAGTACTTC. Translation: CASSREIRGEREASKNIQYF.

The sample holds one count of this clone. The rearrangement joins TRBV2 to TRBJ1-2, with 12 bases identical to TRBD1. Germline lookup yields CDR1 SNHLY and CDR2 FYNNEI. The CDR3 is 16 amino acids. Trimming removed 7 bases from V and 4 bases from J; junction bases left unmatched: 10. The CDR3: CASTLSGTGGGYGYTF. Here the CDR3 DNA reads TGTGCCAGCACACTTTCTGGGACAGGGGGCGGCTATGGCTACACCTTC.

The rearrangement links TRBV15 to TRBJ2-7, with 9 bases aligning to TRBD1. Germline V gene data show CDR1 as LNHNV and CDR2 as YYDKDF (reference sequence). J was trimmed by 5 bases and V by 3 bases; bases with no gene match: 2. The CDR3 spans 13 residues. The CDR3 loop is CATSRRDRDEQYF. The CDR3 DNA reads as TGTGCCACCAGCAGGAGGGACAGGGACGAGCAGTACTTC.

V and J are TRBV11-2 and TRBJ2-3, with TRBD2 identical over 7 bases. The ends lost 5 bases at V and 6 bases at J; junction bases unmatched: 17. CDR1 is SGHAT and CDR2 is FQNNGV in the germline V gene. This CDR3 spans 17 amino acids. DNA for the CDR3: TGTGCCAGCAGCCACCGAGATCGAGGGCGGGAGAGGGATACGCAGTATTTT. Translation gives CASSHRDRGRERDTQYF.

The CDR3 loop is CASSKLLRETTDTQYF. CDR3 nucleotides: TGTGCCAGTAGTAAGCTTTTGCGGGAGACCACAGATACGCAGTATTTT. The rearrangement uses TRBV19 and TRBJ2-3; 7 bases line up with TRBD2. CDR3 length: 16 residues. Germline assignment: CDR1 LNHDA and CDR2 SQIVND (reference sequence). V lost 4 bases, J lost 2 bases, and 9 bases stayed unmatched. Based on the CDR3 plus reference TRBV19 and TRBJ2-3, the full variable domain is DGGITQSPKYLFRKEGQNVTLSCEQNLNHDAMYWYRQDPGQGLRLIYYSQIVNDFQKGDIAEGYSVSREKKESFPLTVTSAQKNPTAFYLCASSKLLRETTDTQYFGPGTRLTVL.

The sample holds one count of this clone. This sequence joins TRBV6-1 and TRBJ2-1; possibly TRBD1 for D (6 bases). Germline V gene sequence: CDR1 MNHNS, CDR2 SASEGT. The CDR3 consists of 14 residues. Trimming shortened V by 3 bases and J by 7 bases, and 13 bases separated the two germline ends. The CDR3 is CASSEGARANEQFF. CDR3 nucleotide sequence: TGTGCCAGCAGTGAGGGGGCTAGGGCGAATGAGCAGTTCTTC.

The chain recombines TRBV7-6 with TRBJ2-3, with 12 bases that match TRBD2. This CDR3 region has 17 residues. Looked up from germline, CDR1 is SGHVS and CDR2 is FNYEAQ. Losses at the gene ends were 5 bases for V and 5 bases for J; bases not matched to a gene: 11. The CDR3 protein is CASSEILLAGGQDTQYF. The DNA for the CDR3 is TGTGCCAGCAGCGAGATTTTACTAGCGGGAGGCCAAGATACGCAGTATTTT. Full variable domain (remainder filled in from reference TRBV7-6 and TRBJ2-3): GAGVSQSPRYKVTKRGQDVALRCDPISGHVSLYWYRQALGQGPEFLTYFNYEAQQDKSGLPNDRFSAERPEGSISTLTIQRTEQRDSAMYRCASSEILLAGGQDTQYFGPGTRLTVL.

This rearrangement joins TRBV27 to TRBJ2-1; the match to TRBD2 covers 13 bases. Germline V gives CDR1 MNHEY, CDR2 SMNVEV (reference sequence). After removal of 6 bases from V and 6 bases from J, the junction contained 2 bases not matched to a gene. The CDR3 loop spans 14 amino acids. The CDR3 protein is CASRGLAGANEQFF. CDR3 nucleotides: TGTGCCAGCAGAGGACTAGCGGGAGCCAATGAGCAGTTCTTC.

The rearrangement uses TRBV30 and TRBJ2-1; possibly TRBD1 or TRBD2 for D (5 bases each). This CDR3 contains 13 residues. Germline assignment: CDR1 GTSNPN and CDR2 SVGIG (reference sequence). Trimming pared 4 bases from V and 4 bases from J, leaving 11 bases between. CDR3 bases: TGTGCCTGGAATCCCGGGACGTACAATGAGCAGTTCTTC. This translates into CAWNPGTYNEQFF.

J is TRBJ2-1 and V is TRBV2, with 8 nucleotides matching TRBD1. V was pared by 2 bases and J by 5 bases, with 5 bases of the junction left unmatched. Looked up from germline, CDR1 is SNHLY and CDR2 is FYNNEI. The CDR3 spans 15 residues. CDR3 residues: CASSELETGDNEQFF. The CDR3 DNA is TGTGCCAGCAGTGAATTAGAGACAGGGGACAATGAGCAGTTCTTC.

The genes are TRBV19 and TRBJ2-7; perhaps TRBD2 as D (6 bases). Germline assignment: CDR1 LNHDA and CDR2 SQIVND (reference sequence). V was clipped by 7 bases and J by 3 bases, with 16 bases between them. CDR3 length: 14 amino acids. The CDR3 nucleotides read TGTGCCAGTACCGCCGGGACTTACGGCTACGAGCAGTACTTC. Its protein product is CASTAGTYGYEQYF. The full variable domain, in which reference TRBV19 and TRBJ2-7 provide the parts outside the CDR3, is DGGITQSPKYLFRKEGQNVTLSCEQNLNHDAMYWYRQDPGQGLRLIYYSQIVNDFQKGDIAEGYSVSREKKESFPLTVTSAQKNPTAFYLCASTAGTYGYEQYFGPGTRLTVT.

The V call is TRBV28, the J call TRBJ2-2, with 9 bases aligning to TRBD1. CDR3 length: 14 residues. The germline CDR1 and CDR2 sequences are MDHEN and SYDVKM. After removal of 7 bases from V and 1 base from J, the junction contained 1 base not matched to a gene. CDR3 DNA sequence: TGTGCCAGCATGGGACAGGGGAACACCGGGGAGCTGTTTTTT. This sequence encodes CASMGQGNTGELFF.

The chain links TRBV5-1 to TRBJ2-1, with 8 bases fitting TRBD1. Losses at the gene ends were 4 bases for V and 3 bases for J; bases not matched to a gene: 9. The CDR3 length is 16 residues. Germline assignment: CDR1 SGHRS and CDR2 YFSETQ. The CDR3 region has the DNA TGCGCCAGCAGCCCTAAACCGGGACAGGTCTACAATGAGCAGTTCTTC. This codes for CASSPKPGQVYNEQFF.

To note about this clone: Other DNA sequences in this specimen translate into the identical CDR3. This rearrangement joins TRBV6-6 to TRBJ2-5; TRBD1 agrees at 7 bases. V gave up 0 bases and J gave up 4 bases; unmatched junction bases: 2. CDR3 length: 14 residues. From germline, CDR1 is MNHNY and CDR2 SVGAGI (reference sequence). The CDR3 nucleotides read TGTGCCAGCAGTTACTCCCCAGGGGGAGAGACCCAGTACTTC. Amino acids: CASSYSPGGETQYF.